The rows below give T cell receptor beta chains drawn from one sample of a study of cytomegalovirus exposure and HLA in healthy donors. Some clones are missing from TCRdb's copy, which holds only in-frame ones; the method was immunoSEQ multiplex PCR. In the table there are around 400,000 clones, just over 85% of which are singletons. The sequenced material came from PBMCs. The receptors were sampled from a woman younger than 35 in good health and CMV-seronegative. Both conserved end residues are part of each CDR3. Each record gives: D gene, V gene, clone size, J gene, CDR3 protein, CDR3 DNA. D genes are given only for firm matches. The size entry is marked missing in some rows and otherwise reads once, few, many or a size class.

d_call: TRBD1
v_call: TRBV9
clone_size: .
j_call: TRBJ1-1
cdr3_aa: CASGSSGGSTEAFF
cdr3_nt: TGTGCCAGCGGATCGTCAGGGGGAAGCACTGAAGCTTTCTTT

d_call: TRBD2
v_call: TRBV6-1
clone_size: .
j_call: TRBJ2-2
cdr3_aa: CASSGGDRAGGKKQTGELFF
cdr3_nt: TGTGCCAGCAGTGGCGGGGATCGAGCGGGAGGGAAGAAACAGACCGGGGAGCTGTTTTTT

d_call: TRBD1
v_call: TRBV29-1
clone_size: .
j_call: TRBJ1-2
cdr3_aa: CSVEDDGQGLSNYGYTF
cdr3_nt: TGCAGCGTTGAAGATGATGGACAGGGACTTTCCAACTATGGCTACACCTTC

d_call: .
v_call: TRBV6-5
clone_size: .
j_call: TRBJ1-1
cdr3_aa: CASGGAPPEAFF
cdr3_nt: TGTGCCAGCGGAGGGGCACCCCCTGAAGCTTTCTTT

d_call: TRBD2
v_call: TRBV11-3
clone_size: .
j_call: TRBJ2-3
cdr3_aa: CASSPGTSGGASGDTQYF
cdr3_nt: TGTGCCAGCAGCCCGGGGACTAGCGGGGGGGCCTCCGGAGATACGCAGTATTTT

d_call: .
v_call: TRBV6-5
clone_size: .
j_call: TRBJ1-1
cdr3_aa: CASSVTGLTEAFF
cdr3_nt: TGTGCCAGCAGTGTTACAGGTTTAACTGAAGCTTTCTTT

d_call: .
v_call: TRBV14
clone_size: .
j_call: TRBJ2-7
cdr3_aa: CASSQEKTTALSVYF
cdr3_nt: TGTGCCAGCAGCCAAGAAAAGACGACAGCCCTGTCAGTGTACTTC

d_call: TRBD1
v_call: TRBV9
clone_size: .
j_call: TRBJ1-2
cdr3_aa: CASSPTLGTGYGYTF
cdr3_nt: TGTGCCAGCAGCCCTACACTGGGGACAGGCTATGGCTACACCTTC

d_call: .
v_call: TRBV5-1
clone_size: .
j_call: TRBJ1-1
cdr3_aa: CASSTIGGPEAFF
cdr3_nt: TGCGCCAGCAGCACGATTGGGGGCCCTGAAGCTTTCTTT

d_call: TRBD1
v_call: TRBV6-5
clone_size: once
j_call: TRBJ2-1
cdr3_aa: CASSRDRDNEQFF
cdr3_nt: TGTGCCAGCAGTCGGGACAGGGACAATGAGCAGTTCTTC

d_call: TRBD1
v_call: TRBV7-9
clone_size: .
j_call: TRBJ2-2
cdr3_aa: CASSPPGTGDGGELFF
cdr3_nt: TGTGCCAGCAGCCCACCGGGGACAGGGGACGGCGGGGAGCTGTTTTTT

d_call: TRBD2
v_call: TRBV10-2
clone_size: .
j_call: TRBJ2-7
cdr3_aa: CASRGVSYEQYF
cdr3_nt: TGCGCCAGCCGGGGGGTTTCCTACGAGCAGTACTTC

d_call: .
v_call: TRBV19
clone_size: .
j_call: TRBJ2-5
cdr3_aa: CASSSQAVRETQYF
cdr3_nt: TGTGCCAGTAGTAGCCAGGCTGTCCGAGAGACCCAGTACTTC

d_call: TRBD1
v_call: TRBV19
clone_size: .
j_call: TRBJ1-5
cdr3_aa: CASRPTGGRRNQPQHF
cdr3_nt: TGTGCCAGTAGACCAACAGGGGGTCGACGCAATCAGCCCCAGCATTTT

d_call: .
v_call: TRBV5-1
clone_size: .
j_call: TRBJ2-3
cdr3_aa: CASSFNGVVTDTQYF
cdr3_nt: TGCGCCAGCAGCTTTAACGGGGTAGTGACAGATACGCAGTATTTT

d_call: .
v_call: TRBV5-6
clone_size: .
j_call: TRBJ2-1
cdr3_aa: CASSFRESVYNEQFF
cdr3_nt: TGTGCCAGCAGCTTTCGGGAGTCGGTTTACAATGAGCAGTTCTTC

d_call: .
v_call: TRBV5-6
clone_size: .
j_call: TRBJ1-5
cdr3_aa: CASSPRGDSNQPQHF
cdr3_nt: TGTGCCAGCAGCCCGCGGGGGGATAGCAATCAGCCCCAGCATTTT

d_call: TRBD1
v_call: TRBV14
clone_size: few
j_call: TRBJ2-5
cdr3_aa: CASGTGPLGTQYF
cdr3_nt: TGTGCCAGCGGGACAGGACCCCTGGGGACCCAGTACTTC

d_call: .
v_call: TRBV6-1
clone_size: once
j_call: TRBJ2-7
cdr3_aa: CASSSRTEIYEQYF
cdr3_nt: TGTGCCAGCAGTAGTAGGACAGAAATCTACGAGCAGTACTTC

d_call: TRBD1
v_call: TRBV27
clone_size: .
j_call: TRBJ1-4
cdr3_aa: CASSSWDRGNEKLFF
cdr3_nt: TGTGCCAGCAGTTCCTGGGACAGGGGTAATGAAAAACTGTTTTTT

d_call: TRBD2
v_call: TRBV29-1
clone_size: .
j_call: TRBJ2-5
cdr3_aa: CSGRTSGQEAQYF
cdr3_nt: TGCAGCGGAAGGACTAGCGGACAAGAGGCCCAGTACTTC

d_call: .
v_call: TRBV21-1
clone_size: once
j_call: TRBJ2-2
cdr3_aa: CASSKGAIGRNTGELFF
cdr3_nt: TGTGCCAGCAGCAAAGGGGCGATTGGGAGGAACACCGGGGAGCTGTTTTTT

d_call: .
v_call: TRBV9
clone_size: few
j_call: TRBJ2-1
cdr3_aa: CASSVGIGQGSYNEQFF
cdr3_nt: TGTGCCAGCAGCGTAGGTATAGGTCAGGGTTCCTACAATGAGCAGTTCTTC